The next 17 T cell receptor beta chains were all read from a single sample in a study of CD8+CD57+ T cells in acquired aplastic anemia. For CDR3 and TCR beta VDJ profiling, genomic DNA was the template used. TCRdb analysed the reads with MiXCR anew, one entry per CDR3 protein. The table includes a few hundred thousand distinct CDR3 sequences, 55% to 70% detected once. Sequenced input: sorted CD4+, CD8+, or CD8+CD57+ T cells (not recorded which) from PBMCs. The receptors shown here come from a human donor in good health, serving as a control.

This clonotype has a count of ten or more. The chain links TRBV2 to TRBJ1-4, with 8 nucleotides matching TRBD1. The CDR3 contains 14 residues. Unmatched junction bases numbered 8, after V lost 6 bases and J lost 8 bases. Germline V gene lookup returns CDR1 SNHLY and CDR2 FYNNEI. The CDR3 nucleotides are TGTGCCAGCAGGGAACAGGGGGGTTACGAAAAACTGTTTTTT. This encodes CASREQGGYEKLFF.

The rearrangement joins TRBV6-5 to TRBJ1-2; the D gene is possibly TRBD1 (6 bases). The CDR3 has 13 amino acids. The V and J ends lost 7 bases and 8 bases respectively, with 17 bases between them. Germline assignment: CDR1 MNHEY and CDR2 SVGAGI. Written as DNA, the CDR3 is TGTGCCAGCACCGACCGGGGGGCGGACGGCTACACCTTC. As protein: CASTDRGADGYTF.

Worth noting for this clonotype: Sequence at one end of the junction differs from germline and may be a read error. The chain has TRBV7-8 and TRBJ2-7; D is uncertain. The CDR3 totals 14 residues. In germline, CDR1 is SGHVS, CDR2 FQNEAQ. The CDR3 spells CATSIAGTAYEQYF. The DNA for the CDR3 is TGTGCCACCAGCATAGCTGGCACAGCCTACGAGCAGTACTTC. Using reference TRBV7-8 and TRBJ2-7 for the parts outside the CDR3, the full variable domain is GAGVSQSPRYKVAKRGQDVALRCDPISGHVSLFWYQQALGQGPEFLTYFQNEAQLDKSGLPSDRFFAERPEGSVSTLKIQRTQQEDSAVYLCATSIAGTAYEQYFGPGTRLTVT.

This chain links TRBV11-3 with TRBJ1-1, with TRBD1 as a possible D gene (6 bases). Between the trimmed V and J ends, which lost 5 bases and 3 bases, there was a span of 22 bases. In germline, CDR1 is SGHNT, CDR2 YENEEA. The CDR3 is 17 residues long. The CDR3 sequence is CASSTKQEQGRYTEAFF. DNA of the CDR3: TGTGCCAGCAGCACAAAACAGGAACAGGGCCGATACACTGAAGCTTTCTTT.

V and J are TRBV7-8 and TRBJ2-2; 7 bases match TRBD1. Trimming cost V 5 bases and J 0 bases; bases outside gene matches: 9. Germline V CDR1 and CDR2: SGHVS, FQNEAQ. CDR3 length equals 17 residues. CDR3 DNA sequence: TGTGCCAGCAGCCCTAAGAGGGACAGAACGAACACCGGGGAGCTGTTTTTT. Its protein product is CASSPKRDRTNTGELFF. Based on the CDR3 plus reference TRBV7-8 and TRBJ2-2, the full variable domain is GAGVSQSPRYKVAKRGQDVALRCDPISGHVSLFWYQQALGQGPEFLTYFQNEAQLDKSGLPSDRFFAERPEGSVSTLKIQRTQQEDSAVYLCASSPKRDRTNTGELFFGEGSRLTVL.

This clonotype was recorded only once. The V call is TRBV7-8, the J call TRBJ2-5, with a weak D call TRBD2 (5 bases). Germline CDR1 reads SGHVS; CDR2 reads FQNEAQ. The V end was cut by 5 bases, the J end by 4 bases, with 11 bases between. The CDR3 is 13 residues long. The CDR3 sequence is CASSVGVPETQYF. The CDR3 DNA follows: TGTGCCAGCAGCGTGGGAGTGCCAGAGACCCAGTACTTC.

The chain uses TRBV20-1 and TRBJ1-1; D remains unclear. V was shortened by 5 bases and J by 1 base, with 17 bases between the two germline ends. CDR1 and CDR2 (germline): DFQATT, SNEGSKA (reference sequence). The CDR3 is 15 residues long. This CDR3 reads CSAAKPGLGNTEAFF. DNA of the CDR3: TGCAGTGCTGCAAAACCCGGATTGGGGAACACTGAAGCTTTCTTT.

In regard to this clonotype: In this CDR3 the conserved last residue, phenylalanine or tryptophan, is missing, so a read error is likely. The DNA is omitted, as the CDR3 cannot be located on it reliably, and the CDR3 follows TCRdb's listing. This chain uses TRBV7-6 with TRBJ1-2; the table's D call, TRBD1, was not checked against the DNA. The CDR3 adds up to 13 amino acids, both ends counted. Germline V gene sequence: CDR1 SGHVS, CDR2 FNYEAQ. CDR3 residues: CASRSRSISPSIL.

As to this clonotype: At one end, the junction sequence differs from germline, possibly due to a read error. The chain employs TRBV7-3 and TRBJ1-2, with D hard to call. CDR1 SGHTA and CDR2 FQGTGA come from the germline V gene. CDR3 length equals 13 residues. The CDR3 nucleotides read TGTGCCACCAGCAGAGATTGCTCTTATGCCAACACCTTC. It codes for CATSRDCSYANTF.

The rearrangement links TRBV19 to TRBJ2-3; no clear D gene. The CDR3 spans 14 residues. The V end was cut by 7 bases, the J end by 2 bases, with 13 bases between. The germline gives CDR1 LNHDA, CDR2 SQIVND (reference sequence). DNA of the CDR3: TGTGCCAGTAATTCATCCCAGGTCACAGATACGCAGTATTTT. It encodes CASNSSQVTDTQYF.

This clonotype was picked up many times. This chain uses TRBV2 with TRBJ1-3; the D gene is possibly TRBD1 (6 bases). V lost 6 bases to trimming and J lost 4 bases, with 10 bases between them. Germline V gene lookup returns CDR1 SNHLY and CDR2 FYNNEI. The CDR3 totals 13 residues. The DNA for the CDR3 is TGTGCCAGCAGCCCGGGGGGCGGAAACACCATATATTTT. This encodes CASSPGGGNTIYF.

The V call is TRBV9, the J call TRBJ1-3; D is perhaps TRBD1 (5 bases). CDR1 is SGDLS and CDR2 is YYNGEE in the germline V gene. The CDR3 covers 14 residues. Trimming removed 2 bases at V and 16 bases at J, with 22 bases between. The CDR3 sequence is CASSVSGLVYAMYF. CDR3 bases: TGTGCCAGCAGCGTGTCGGGACTAGTCTACGCGATGTATTTT.

This chain links TRBV4-2 with TRBJ2-7; 9 positions match TRBD1. Trimming cost V 3 bases and J 3 bases; bases outside gene matches: 6. The CDR3 consists of 15 residues. Germline assignment: CDR1 LGHNA and CDR2 YNFKEQ. The CDR3 sequence: CASSHTGTGIYEQYF. CDR3 DNA sequence: TGTGCCAGCAGCCACACCGGGACAGGGATCTACGAGCAGTACTTC.

This clonotype turned up a few times. The chain is built from TRBV20-1 and TRBJ2-7, with D perhaps given as TRBD1 or TRBD2 (5 bases each). Trimming took 3 bases from V and 0 from J, leaving 15 bases between them. CDR3 size: 15 residues. Germline CDR1 is DFQATT and CDR2 is SNEGSKA (reference sequence). CDR3 sequence reads: CSASVGGASSYEQYF. CDR3 nucleotide sequence: TGCAGTGCTAGTGTTGGGGGAGCCAGCTCCTACGAGCAGTACTTC.

The V call is TRBV7-6, the J call TRBJ1-1; the D is unclear. This CDR3 comprises 11 residues. The germline CDR1 and CDR2 sequences are SGHVS and FNYEAQ. V was shortened by 10 bases and J by 7 bases, with 13 bases between the two germline ends. CDR3 sequence (DNA): TGTGCCACCCTTAAGGGTGGTGAAGCTTTCTTT. As protein: CATLKGGEAFF.

V usage is TRBV5-5 and J usage is TRBJ2-3; 7 bases agree with TRBD2. CDR3 length: 15 amino acids. Germline V CDR1 and CDR2: SGHKS, YYEKEE (reference sequence). V lost 3 bases to trimming and J lost 3 bases; unmatched junction nucleotides: 7. The CDR3 sequence is CASSSQWRGTDTQYF. CDR3 sequence (DNA): TGTGCCAGCAGCTCACAATGGCGGGGGACAGATACGCAGTATTTT.

As concerns this clonotype: A junction boundary mismatches the germline segment, possibly from a read error. V gene TRBV7-3 combines with J gene TRBJ2-7; D is perhaps TRBD2 (5 bases). CDR1 SGHTA and CDR2 FQGTGA come from the germline V gene. The CDR3 length is 14 residues. The CDR3 is CASSLNSINTGELF. CDR3 DNA sequence: TGTGCCAGCAGCTTAAATTCGATCAACACCGGGGAGCTGTTC.